The TCR beta chain described here comes from a study of OX40 agonist ivuxolimab in advanced cancers. Background on the study: An agonistic human IgG2 monoclonal antibody against OX40 (CD134) was given. Around 40% of patients had received prior checkpoint inhibitor therapy.

This clone was observed a single time. V lost 6 bases to trimming and J lost 1 base; unmatched junction nucleotides: 6. This CDR3 is 14 amino acids long. Germline V gene sequence: CDR1 SQVTM, CDR2 ANQGSEA. The table came from immunoSEQ multiplex PCR; TCRdb's copy has only in-frame clones and leaves some out. This table holds roughly 74,000 clones, around 94% found once. The source is an adult with an advanced solid tumor such as melanoma, head and neck, liver or kidney cancer. The genes are TRBV29-1 and TRBJ1-1; TRBD1 matches 9 bases. Sequenced here: CD4+ or CD8+ T cells sorted from blood, sampled in a trial of the OX40 agonist ivuxolimab. CDR3 sequence (DNA): TGCAGCGTGGACGGACAGGGGTCGAACACTGAAGCTTTCTTT. Translating it yields CSVDGQGSNTEAFF.